The text below deals with one T cell receptor (beta chain). Methods used by the authors: Quantification of nucleated cells was approximated via reference gene primer amplification. TCRdb's copy holds only in-frame clones and misses some; the assay was immunoSEQ multiplex PCR. That table is the source of V, J and clone size, and D and trimming were worked out from the DNA. The sample has a few hundred thousand clones, roughly nine tenths seen once. The data belong to a study of blood T cell repertoires in COVID-19. Study-level background: COVID-19 samples, acute and convalescent, were from the United States, Italy and Spain. From T cells, B-cell-depleted T cells, or PBMCs came the material, which was cDNA or gDNA.

Germline values: CDR1 SGHTS, CDR2 YDEGEE. CDR3 length equals 15 residues. V shed 5 bases, J shed 7 bases, and the junction held 11 bases outside the gene matches. Resolution of symptoms, clearance, or two negative PCRs was present in recovered Cohort 3 donors. The receptor was derived from a woman younger than 30 who had recovered from COVID-19. The genes are TRBV5-8 and TRBJ2-1; 8 bases line up with TRBD2. The sample consisted of PBMCs or T cells enriched from blood (not recorded which). CDR3 sequence reads: CASRTRAGVGNEQFF. CDR3 DNA: TGTGCCAGCAGGACTAGAGCGGGGGTTGGGAATGAGCAGTTCTTC.